The rows below give T cell receptor beta chains drawn from one sample of a study of response to subunit inactivated influenza vaccine. TCRdb independently ran MiXCR on the RT-PCR reads; one entry per CDR3 protein. Of a few hundred thousand distinct CDR3 sequences listed, about 10% are singletons. These same records also appear under a second study, on T cells expressing NK-cell markers.

Specimen: PBMCs from blood, collected on the day of vaccination. The origin of the receptors is a man aged 45 to 65 who received an inactivated influenza vaccine. The conserved cysteine and the conserved F or W are not part of the CDR3 here. The size entry is marked missing in some rows and otherwise reads once, few, many or a size class.

j_gene,abundance,v_gene,CDR3aa
TRBJ1-2,many,TRBV12-3/TRBV12-4,ASSPGRYFLYGYT
TRBJ2-5,.,TRBV4-2,ASSQSTIETQY
TRBJ1-2,.,TRBV9,ASSPPGAQGGYGYT
TRBJ2-1,.,TRBV15,ATSRDQTSGGLHGEQF
TRBJ2-7,once,TRBV7-2,ASSLAGTSGTSYEQY
TRBJ2-1,.,TRBV4-1,ASSQAIGAGVSINEQF
TRBJ2-1,.,TRBV9,ASSVGLAGEQF
TRBJ1-5,.,TRBV15,ATSREDRSNQPQH
TRBJ2-2,.,TRBV4-3,ASSQLIGRVHTGELF
TRBJ2-1,few,TRBV5-1,ASSDLWGGSSYNEQF
TRBJ2-7,few,TRBV29-1,SVLQGSYEQY
TRBJ1-1,.,TRBV12-3/TRBV12-4,ASSPAHTEAF
TRBJ1-2,.,TRBV15,ATSRADRAEGYT
TRBJ2-7,many,TRBV18,ASSPPGVSYEQY
TRBJ1-4,few,TRBV20-1,SARDTREELF
TRBJ2-2,.,TRBV6-1,VTYRGAGTGELF
TRBJ2-3,few,TRBV2,ASWADVGGLHTQY
TRBJ2-6,.,TRBV12-3/TRBV12-4,ASSLFGASSGANVLT
TRBJ2-3,.,TRBV11-2,ASRKGGLGTDTQY
TRBJ1-1,.,TRBV4-2,ASSHQEPNTEAF
TRBJ2-7,.,TRBV5-6,ASSTEKALTYEQY
TRBJ2-2,many,TRBV6-2/TRBV6-3,ASSYSGVANTGELF
TRBJ2-5,few,TRBV3-1,ASQLAGGETQY
TRBJ1-2,many,TRBV6-5,ASSYSPGDNGYT
TRBJ2-2,.,TRBV5-1,ASSLGGVAELF